This T cell receptor beta chain was documented in a study of long-term antiretroviral therapy in people with HIV. No fewer than two post-ART and no fewer than one pre-ART PBMC samples existed for each donor. Study outcomes and limitations: The ART regimens used between the mid-2000s and the late 2010s may be less effective than current ones. ART preceded a rise in diversity that nonetheless stayed lower than in transplant donor controls. Researchers lacked any data on ART adherence, viral resistance or therapy changes.

The V end lost 6 bases, the J end lost 4 bases, and 16 bases lay between the germline ends. CDR3 length equals 14 residues. Germline CDR1 reads SGHRS; CDR2 reads YFSETQ. In the case of this clone: The antigen is undetermined.

Sequencing used immunoSEQ v3.0 at survey level. Assay: immunoSEQ multiplex PCR; the TCRdb copy retains only in-frame clones and omits some. The sample consists of around 24,000 clones, 65% to 80% of them appearing once. This sequence joins TRBV5-1 and TRBJ1-1, with D possibly being TRBD1 (5 bases). The origin of this receptor is a woman in her 40s with HIV. Sequences were derived from unsorted PBMCs, sampled 0.5 years after starting antiretroviral therapy. In nucleotides, the CDR3 is TGCGCCAGCACTTGGGGCCCGACAGCCACTGAAGCTTTCTTT. Translating it yields CASTWGPTATEAFF.